Shown below are 25 T cell receptor beta chains from a single sample sequenced in a study of OX40 agonist ivuxolimab in advanced cancers. Profiled with immunoSEQ multiplex PCR; TCRdb holds only in-frame clones, not every one. The table has some 22,000 clones, about 89% seen once; the top ten hold around 16%. The source was CD4+ or CD8+ T cells sorted from blood, collected in a trial of the OX40 agonist ivuxolimab. Receptor source: an adult with an advanced solid tumor such as melanoma, head and neck, liver or kidney cancer.

The rearrangement uses TRBV7-3 and TRBJ2-4; tentatively, D is TRBD2 (5 bases). The length of the CDR3 is 14 residues. The germline CDR1 and CDR2 sequences are SGHTA and FQGTGA. The germline V and J ends were trimmed by 5 bases and 10 bases, with 18 bases remaining between them. The CDR3 sequence is CASSTGDVFRIQYF. The CDR3 nucleotides read TGTGCCAGCAGCACCGGGGATGTTTTTCGGATTCAGTACTTC.

CDR3 protein: CASSEVSGQGNSPLHF. For the CDR3, the DNA is TGTGCCAGCAGTGAAGTTTCGGGACAGGGGAATTCACCCCTCCACTTT. J is TRBJ1-6 and V is TRBV6-1; 10 positions match TRBD1. This CDR3 contains 16 residues. V shed 1 base and J 7 bases; nucleotides not matched to a gene: 4. Germline-derived CDR1 and CDR2 are MNHNS and SASEGT.

Worth noting for this clone: Other DNA sequences in this sample translate to the same CDR3. J is TRBJ1-1 and V is TRBV7-8; D gene uncertain. CDR1 SGHVS and CDR2 FQNEAQ come from the germline V gene. The CDR3 spans 16 residues. Trimming removed 4 bases from V and 5 bases from J, with 20 bases in between. The chain's CDR3 is CASSSPDPVLGTEAFF. DNA for the CDR3: TGTGCCAGCAGCTCCCCGGATCCGGTCCTCGGGACTGAAGCTTTCTTT.

V gene TRBV6-6 combines with J gene TRBJ2-7; TRBD2 is a possible D gene (6 bases). Germline V gene data show CDR1 as MNHNY and CDR2 as SVGAGI (reference sequence). Trimming cost V 6 bases and J 6 bases, with 12 bases left between them. This CDR3 spans 12 amino acids. The CDR3 spells CASSWDSGEQYF. The CDR3 DNA reads TGTGCCAGCAGCTGGGACTCTGGCGAGCAGTACTTC.

The DNA of the CDR3 is TGTGCCTGGAGCCCCGCACTCAGCTTAAATGAGCAGTTCTTC. It translates to CAWSPALSLNEQFF. The chain joins TRBV30 to TRBJ2-1, with D unclear. CDR1 and CDR2 from the germline V gene are GTSNPN and SVGIG (reference sequence). The CDR3 covers 14 residues. V was cut by 3 bases and J by 7 bases, with 16 bases left in between.

The V call is TRBV6-4, the J call TRBJ2-3; D uncertain. Trimming took off 3 bases at V and 4 bases at J, with 14 bases between the two ends. This CDR3 comprises 15 residues. CDR1 and CDR2 (germline): MRHNA, SNTAGT. The CDR3, as DNA: TGTGCCAGCAGTGAGCATGGAGCCAGTGCAGATACGCAGTATTTT. As protein: CASSEHGASADTQYF.

Only a few counts were recorded for this clone. This chain uses TRBV4-1 with TRBJ1-4, with TRBD1 matching 7 bases. The germline V gene encodes CDR1 MGHRA and CDR2 YSYEKL. The CDR3 has 16 residues. After removal of 0 bases from V and 7 bases from J, the junction contained 8 bases not matched to a gene. CDR3 bases: TGCGCCAGCAGCCAAGACTTGGGGACAGAGGGTGAAAAACTGTTTTTT. Translation: CASSQDLGTEGEKLFF.

This chain connects TRBV6-5 to TRBJ2-2; D might be TRBD2 (7 bases). V lost 2 bases, J lost 6 bases, and 16 bases lay in between. This CDR3 is built from 16 residues. The germline V gene encodes CDR1 MNHEY and CDR2 SVGAGI. The CDR3 region has the DNA TGTGCCAGCAGTTACCTCGCAGGGGCGGGGGCCGGGGAGCTGTTTTTT. It is translated as CASSYLAGAGAGELFF.

V is TRBV30 and J is TRBJ1-2; D gene unclear. V gave up 2 bases and J gave up 9 bases, with 13 bases separating them. Germline CDR1 and CDR2: GTSNPN and SVGIG (reference sequence). The CDR3 covers 12 residues. The DNA of the CDR3 is TGTGCCTGGAGTTTCGACCCGAATCGCTACACCTTC. Translation: CAWSFDPNRYTF.

The chain is built from TRBV4-1 and TRBJ2-7; a possible D gene is TRBD1 (5 bases). The V end lost 0 bases, the J end lost 1 base, and 10 bases lay between the germline ends. Germline V gives CDR1 MGHRA, CDR2 YSYEKL. This CDR3 contains 15 residues. In nucleotides, the CDR3 is TGCGCCAGCAGCCAAGATTTTGCAGGGTCCTACGAGCAGTACTTC. Its translation: CASSQDFAGSYEQYF.

The chain joins TRBV7-9 to TRBJ1-2; no clear D. The CDR3 is 14 residues long. V lost 4 bases and J 3 bases, leaving 12 bases between the germline ends. The V gene's germline CDR1 is SEHNR and CDR2 FQNEAQ (reference sequence). The CDR3 is CASSSPGGDYGYTF. CDR3 nucleotides: TGTGCCAGCAGCTCGCCGGGAGGAGACTATGGCTACACCTTC.

This clone was counted a few times. The chain links TRBV4-1 to TRBJ1-4; unclear D gene. The germline V and J ends were trimmed by 0 bases and 0 bases, with 8 bases remaining between them. The germline gives CDR1 MGHRA, CDR2 YSYEKL. The CDR3 runs to 16 residues. The CDR3 DNA reads as TGCGCCAGCAGCCAAGATTCTGGTGCAACTAATGAAAAACTGTTTTTT. It encodes CASSQDSGATNEKLFF.

The rearrangement links TRBV5-4 to TRBJ2-7; no definite D call. CDR1 is SGHNT and CDR2 is YYREEE in the germline V gene (reference sequence). CDR3 length: 12 amino acids. With 9 bases removed from V and 0 bases from J, the gap between germline ends came to 10 bases. CDR3 amino acids: CATKNSSYEQYF. For the CDR3, the DNA is TGTGCCACCAAAAACTCCTCCTACGAGCAGTACTTC.

V usage is TRBV19 and J usage is TRBJ1-5; 9 bases fit TRBD1. The CDR3 contains 15 residues. The V gene's germline CDR1 is LNHDA and CDR2 SQIVND (reference sequence). V shed 5 bases and J 2 bases; nucleotides not matched to a gene: 4. Written as DNA, the CDR3 is TGTGCCAGTAGTTCGGGACAGGGCGGCAATCAGCCCCAGCATTTT. The encoded protein is CASSSGQGGNQPQHF.

The gene calls are TRBV30 and TRBJ1-2; D not resolved. V shed 0 bases and J shed 8 bases, with 10 bases lying between them. Germline CDR1 and CDR2: GTSNPN and SVGIG (reference sequence). The CDR3 is made up of 12 amino acids. CDR3 nucleotides: TGTGCCTGGAGTGTACTAGGGATCGGCTACACCTTC. This gives the protein CAWSVLGIGYTF.

The gene calls are TRBV5-4 and TRBJ2-7; possible D gene TRBD1, 6 bases. From germline, CDR1 is SGHNT and CDR2 YYREEE (reference sequence). This CDR3 has 13 residues. Trimming cost V 5 bases and J 0 bases, with 9 bases left between them. CDR3 coding DNA: TGTGCCAGCAGAAAGGACAGCTCCTACGAGCAGTACTTC. This codes for CASRKDSSYEQYF.

The gene calls are TRBV7-2 and TRBJ2-7; 10 bases are a match to TRBD2. There are 18 residues in the CDR3. Germline trimming cut 6 bases from V and 7 bases from J; bases unmatched to any gene: 21. CDR1 and CDR2 from the germline V gene are SGHTA and FQGNSA. Here the CDR3 DNA reads TGTGCCAGCAGTTTAACCCCTTTAGCGGGGGGTCCGGTCCGGGAGCAGTACTTC. Translated: CASSLTPLAGGPVREQYF.

This chain links TRBV18 with TRBJ1-3; D is unclear. V dropped 6 bases and J dropped 0 bases, with 9 bases sitting between them. The length of the CDR3 is 14 residues. The germline V gene has CDR1 KGHSH and CDR2 LQKENI. CDR3 DNA: TGTGCCAGCTCCCCTGGGATCTCTGGAAACACCATATATTTT. It encodes CASSPGISGNTIYF. The full variable domain, rest sourced from reference TRBV18 and TRBJ1-3, is NAGVMQNPRHLVRRRGQEARLRCSPMKGHSHVYWYRQLPEEGLKFMVYLQKENIIDESGMPKERFSAEFPKEGPSILRIQQVVRGDSAAYFCASSPGISGNTIYFGEGSWLTVV.

The genes are TRBV13 and TRBJ2-7; the match to TRBD1 covers 8 bases. V was clipped by 8 bases and J by 3 bases; unmatched bases: 6. CDR3 length: 13 amino acids. Per the germline V gene, CDR1 is PRHDT and CDR2 is FYEKMQ (reference sequence). CDR3 coding DNA: TGTGCCAGCGGTCCAGGGACAGGCTACGAGCAGTACTTC. Its translation is CASGPGTGYEQYF. Supplemented by reference TRBV13 and TRBJ2-7, the full variable domain reads AAGVIQSPRHLIKEKRETATLKCYPIPRHDTVYWYQQGPGQDPQFLISFYEKMQSDKGSIPDRFSAQQFSDYHSELNMSSLELGDSALYFCASGPGTGYEQYFGPGTRLTVT.

The J gene is TRBJ1-2, the V gene TRBV7-6; D unclear. Germline V gene sequence: CDR1 SGHVS, CDR2 FNYEAQ. Trimming stripped 5 bases from V and 0 bases from J, with 10 bases between. CDR3 size: 14 residues. The CDR3 loop reads CASSPADPNYGYTF. CDR3 in DNA: TGTGCCAGCAGCCCTGCCGACCCTAACTATGGCTACACCTTC. Complete variable domain (other parts from reference TRBV7-6 and TRBJ1-2): GAGVSQSPRYKVTKRGQDVALRCDPISGHVSLYWYRQALGQGPEFLTYFNYEAQQDKSGLPNDRFSAERPEGSISTLTIQRTEQRDSAMYRCASSPADPNYGYTFGSGTRLTVV.

The J gene is TRBJ1-1, the V gene TRBV27; 9 bases map to TRBD1. The CDR3 consists of 15 residues. With V trimmed by 2 bases and J by 8 bases, 9 bases remained unmatched. Germline CDR1 reads MNHEY; CDR2 reads SMNVEV (reference sequence). The CDR3 reads CASSLLGEGTGEAFF. DNA of the CDR3: TGTGCCAGCAGTTTACTAGGCGAAGGGACAGGGGAAGCTTTCTTT.

The count of this clone is one. The DNA of the CDR3 is TGTGCCAGCAGTGAAGCTCAGGGAGTAATGAACACTGAAGCTTTCTTT. This gives the protein CASSEAQGVMNTEAFF. This chain joins TRBV6-1 and TRBJ1-1, with D possibly TRBD1 on 5 matching bases. V lost 0 bases and J lost 0, with 11 bases in between. Germline V gene data show CDR1 as MNHNS and CDR2 as SASEGT. The CDR3 consists of 16 residues.

The V call is TRBV5-1, the J call TRBJ2-3; TRBD2 aligns across 10 bases. Per the germline V gene, CDR1 is SGHRS and CDR2 is YFSETQ. The ends lost 0 bases at V and 3 bases at J; junction bases unmatched: 4. CDR3 size: 16 residues. The CDR3 is CASSLDISGGTDTQYF. For the CDR3, the DNA is TGCGCCAGCAGCTTGGATATTAGCGGGGGGACAGATACGCAGTATTTT.

The gene calls are TRBV4-1 and TRBJ2-1; D perhaps matches TRBD2 (6 bases). This CDR3 is 13 amino acids long. Germline-derived CDR1 and CDR2 are MGHRA and YSYEKL. V lost 4 bases, J lost 10 bases, and 14 bases lay in between. This chain's CDR3 is CASSPGLAGEQFF. The DNA for the CDR3 is TGCGCCAGCAGCCCAGGACTGGCGGGGGAGCAGTTCTTC.

This sequence joins TRBV5-5 and TRBJ1-4, with D perhaps matching TRBD1 (6 bases). The germline V and J ends were trimmed by 4 bases and 3 bases, with 10 bases remaining between them. The CDR3 covers 14 residues. CDR1 and CDR2 from the germline V gene are SGHKS and YYEKEE (reference sequence). This CDR3 is CASSLTGPNEKLFF. The CDR3 region has the DNA TGTGCCAGCAGCCTAACAGGGCCTAATGAAAAACTGTTTTTT.